Each of the 18 T cell receptor beta chains below was sequenced from the same sample in a study of technical replicates of blood from a few donors. Sequencing was performed with immunoSEQ multiplex PCR; in TCRdb, only in-frame clones are kept and a portion is missing. This sample carries approximately 73,000 clones, 93% of them seen once, and the ten largest clones take 0.2% to 0.3%. Sequenced input: T cells isolated from PBMCs. Receptors originate from a human donor in good health.

This chain joins TRBV20-1 and TRBJ2-7; D gene uncertain. CDR3 size: 11 residues. The V gene lost 4 bases and the J gene lost 5 bases, with 9 bases spanning the gap. The germline V gene encodes CDR1 DFQATT and CDR2 SNEGSKA (reference sequence). Here the CDR3 DNA reads TGCAGTGCTAAATTCGTCGACGAGCAGTACTTC. Its protein product is CSAKFVDEQYF.

The chain is built from TRBV9 and TRBJ1-2; tentatively, D is TRBD1 (6 bases). This CDR3 has 13 amino acids. V lost 0 bases and J 14 bases, leaving 17 bases between the germline ends. Germline CDR1 SGDLS, CDR2 YYNGEE. The CDR3 nucleotides are TGTGCCAGCAGCGTAGAGGACAGAATGGCTAATACCTTC. Protein: CASSVEDRMANTF.

V and J are TRBV2 and TRBJ1-1, with 7 positions matching TRBD1. CDR1 SNHLY and CDR2 FYNNEI come from the germline V gene. The CDR3 consists of 13 residues. V lost 8 bases, J lost 1 base, and 4 bases stayed unmatched. Written as DNA, the CDR3 is TGTGCCAGCGGCAGGACAGGGAACACTGAAGCTTTCTTT. Translation gives CASGRTGNTEAFF. The variable domain in full, with the rest retrieved from reference TRBV2 and TRBJ1-1, is EPEVTQTPSHQVTQMGQEVILRCVPISNHLYFYWYRQILGQKVEFLVSFYNNEISEKSEIFDDQFSVERPDGSNFTLKIRSTKLEDSAMYFCASGRTGNTEAFFGQGTRLTVV.

In the case of this clone: The junction departs from the called germline gene at one end, perhaps through a read error. This chain joins TRBV6-6 and TRBJ1-4; a weak D match, TRBD1 (5 bases). CDR1 and CDR2 (germline): MNHNY, SVGAGI (reference sequence). CDR3 size: 12 residues. The CDR3 loop reads CASSYSRRGLGF. CDR3 bases: TGTGCCAGCAGTTACTCGCGGCGGGGGTTAGGTTTT.

This chain links TRBV28 with TRBJ2-7; D is perhaps TRBD2 (6 bases). The V gene lost 7 bases and the J gene lost 3 bases, with 10 bases spanning the gap. Germline CDR1 is MDHEN and CDR2 is SYDVKM. The CDR3 is 12 residues long. CDR3 DNA sequence: TGTGCCAGCAATCGGGGGAGCTACGAGCAGTACTTC. Protein sequence: CASNRGSYEQYF.

This clone was seen once. The chain couples TRBV2 to TRBJ2-4; 7 positions match TRBD2. V shed 8 bases, J shed 6 bases, and the junction held 4 bases outside the gene matches. The germline CDR1 and CDR2 sequences are SNHLY and FYNNEI. The CDR3 contains 12 residues. In nucleotides, the CDR3 is TGTGCCAGCGTCGGCGGGAGAAACATTCAGTACTTC. Protein sequence: CASVGGRNIQYF.

The genes are TRBV5-1 and TRBJ1-1; 9 positions agree with TRBD1. Trimming cost V 7 bases and J 4 bases; bases outside gene matches: 17. In germline, CDR1 is SGHRS, CDR2 YFSETQ. CDR3 length: 17 amino acids. As DNA, the CDR3 is TGCGCCAGCGGCCGGGACAGGGCTATATCAGATGGCACTGAAGCTTTCTTT. It specifies CASGRDRAISDGTEAFF.

The chain joins TRBV19 to TRBJ2-2; unclear D gene. V lost 1 base, J lost 1 base, and 4 bases lay in between. Looked up from germline, CDR1 is LNHDA and CDR2 is SQIVND (reference sequence). CDR3 size: 14 residues. CDR3 protein: CASSIAGNTGELFF. Here the CDR3 DNA reads TGTGCCAGTAGTATAGCCGGGAACACCGGGGAGCTGTTTTTT.

This chain uses TRBV5-1 with TRBJ2-7, with 7 positions matching TRBD2. The CDR3 loop spans 15 amino acids. Germline assignment: CDR1 SGHRS and CDR2 YFSETQ. J was trimmed by 5 bases and V by 0 bases; bases with no gene match: 8. CDR3 in amino acids: CASSLVAGAGNEQYF. CDR3 nucleotides: TGCGCCAGCAGCTTGGTGGCGGGAGCGGGAAACGAGCAGTACTTC. Drawing the rest from reference TRBV5-1 and TRBJ2-7, the complete variable domain is KAGVTQTPRYLIKTRGQQVTLSCSPISGHRSVSWYQQTPGQGLQFLFEYFSETQRNKGNFPGRFSGRQFSNSRSEMNVSTLELGDSALYLCASSLVAGAGNEQYFGPGTRLTVT.

This clone was seen just once. The same CDR3 arises from other DNA sequences in this sample as well. The V gene is TRBV2, the J gene TRBJ2-3, with no clear D. Looked up from germline, CDR1 is SNHLY and CDR2 is FYNNEI. CDR3 size: 13 residues. Trimming took 3 bases from V and 0 from J, leaving 4 bases between them. The CDR3 sequence: CASSEESTDTQYF. The DNA for the CDR3 is TGTGCCAGCAGTGAGGAGAGCACAGATACGCAGTATTTT.

The chain carries TRBV30 and TRBJ2-2, with D possibly matching TRBD1 (5 bases). This CDR3 contains 14 residues. The germline CDR1 and CDR2 sequences are GTSNPN and SVGIG (reference sequence). Between the trimmed V and J ends, which lost 0 bases and 3 bases, there was a span of 8 bases. The CDR3 DNA sequence: TGTGCCTGGAGTGTACAGGCGGACACCGGGGAGCTGTTTTTT. Its protein product is CAWSVQADTGELFF. Using reference TRBV30 and TRBJ2-2 for the parts outside the CDR3, the full variable domain is SQTIHQWPATLVQPVGSPLSLECTVEGTSNPNLYWYRQAAGRGLQLLFYSVGIGQISSEVPQNLSASRPQDRQFILSSKKLLLSDSGFYLCAWSVQADTGELFFGEGSRLTVL.

The chain couples TRBV19 to TRBJ1-5, with D possibly TRBD1 on 6 matching bases. The CDR3 has 16 residues. Trimming stripped 2 bases from V and 1 base from J, with 12 bases between. Germline values: CDR1 LNHDA, CDR2 SQIVND (reference sequence). The CDR3 region has the DNA TGTGCCAGTAGTATAAACAGGGCCACCAGCAATCAGCCCCAGCATTTT. Residues: CASSINRATSNQPQHF.

The chain couples TRBV9 to TRBJ2-5; D is uncertain. The germline CDR1 and CDR2 sequences are SGDLS and YYNGEE. The CDR3 contains 15 residues. The germline V and J ends were trimmed by 0 bases and 0 bases, with 9 bases remaining between them. CDR3 in amino acids: CASSVGAPYQETQYF. The CDR3 bases are TGTGCCAGCAGCGTAGGGGCACCGTACCAAGAGACCCAGTACTTC.

This chain connects TRBV4-1 to TRBJ2-6, with 8 bases matching TRBD1. Trimming at V came to 8 bases and at J to 0 bases, leaving 21 bases not matched to a gene. The CDR3 length is 21 residues. Germline V gives CDR1 MGHRA, CDR2 YSYEKL. The CDR3 loop reads CASLDRFRGPPKGSGANVLTF. CDR3 bases: TGCGCCAGCCTCGATCGTTTCAGGGGGCCTCCAAAAGGCTCTGGGGCCAACGTCCTGACTTTC.

The J gene is TRBJ2-7, the V gene TRBV28, with 14 bases matching TRBD2. The germline CDR1 and CDR2 sequences are MDHEN and SYDVKM. V shed 4 bases, J shed 1 base, and the junction held 9 bases outside the gene matches. CDR3 length: 18 residues. The CDR3: CASSSGLAGEMKSYEQYF. The CDR3 coding sequence is TGTGCCAGCAGTTCGGGACTAGCGGGAGAAATGAAATCCTACGAGCAGTACTTC.

The genes are TRBV5-4 and TRBJ1-1; D is ambiguous. The germline V and J ends were trimmed by 4 bases and 4 bases, with 14 bases remaining between them. The CDR3 is 14 amino acids. The germline gives CDR1 SGHNT, CDR2 YYREEE (reference sequence). The DNA for the CDR3 is TGTGCCAGCAGCCTCAGAGTTCCGGGCACTGAAGCTTTCTTT. This encodes CASSLRVPGTEAFF.

V is TRBV28 and J is TRBJ2-7; 10 nucleotides align to TRBD2. J was trimmed by 4 bases and V by 4 bases; bases with no gene match: 10. CDR1 MDHEN and CDR2 SYDVKM come from the germline V gene. The CDR3 is 16 amino acids. This CDR3 is CASSSGRLAGSYEQYF. The CDR3, as DNA: TGTGCCAGCAGTTCCGGGCGACTAGCGGGTAGTTACGAGCAGTACTTC.

This clone was seen more than once but under ten times. The chain combines TRBV6-6 with TRBJ2-3; 10 bases align to TRBD1. This CDR3 has 15 residues. The germline V gene has CDR1 MNHNY and CDR2 SVGAGI (reference sequence). Losses at the gene ends were 5 bases for V and 8 bases for J; bases not matched to a gene: 10. Here the CDR3 reads CASSNARTGGVTQYF. CDR3 nucleotide sequence: TGTGCCAGCAGTAATGCCAGGACAGGGGGTGTTACGCAGTATTTT.